This TCR beta chain is from a study of T-cell reconstitution after alpha-beta-depleted transplantation in children. The library targeted TCRbeta and was prepared with unique molecular identifiers. TCRdb re-analysed the PCR reads in MiXCR, keeping a single row per CDR3 protein. The repertoire has about 110,000 distinct CDR3 sequences, 10% of them found once; the top ten carry 6.5% to 9.5%. The CDR3 has 13 amino acids. The V end was cut by 2 bases, the J end by 6 bases, with 8 bases between. This clonotype was detected many times. This sample comprised PBMCs from the stem cell graft donor, obtained from the stem cell graft. This sequence was found in a human donor who donated a stem cell graft to a child with acute lymphoblastic leukemia. The rearrangement links TRBV12-3 or TRBV12-4 to TRBJ2-1, with D perhaps given as TRBD1 or TRBD2 (6 bases each). CDR3 amino acids: CASSLKGGNEQFF. CDR3 nucleotides: TGTGCCAGCAGTTTAAAGGGGGGCAATGAGCAGTTCTTC.